Listed here is a single TCR beta chain. It has no known antigen specificity. Base quality data are lacking; no much larger clone is found one base away. Library generation was performed with the immunoSEQ multiplex PCR assay. RNA was extracted from all samples and reverse transcribed into cDNA as template for TCR sequencing. SuperScript III was used to make first-strand cDNA, primed with a 2:1 mix of oligo-dT and random hexamers. Amplification bias was assessed with a synthetic immune receptor repertoire, and residual bias was removed computationally. From the authors' description of their analysis: After raw reads were preprocessed to remove errors, the CDR3 was defined following IMGT conventions as running from the conserved cysteine to phenylalanine. Clonality was calculated as 1 minus Shannon entropy normalized by log2 of the number of productive unique TCRs. Whether each scalp clone was CD4 or CD8 was inferred by checking scalp TCRbeta sequences against the CD4 and CD8 repertoires from sorted blood. As stored in TCRdb, this immuneACCESS dataset retains in-frame rearrangements with V and J assigned. A fraction of the clones does not appear; measured against another copy, unresolved V genes explain less than half of the discrepancy, and the remainder lacks a known reason. That table furnishes V, J and clone size, whereas the DNA furnished D and trimming. This sample gives about 23,000 clones in total; 40% to 60% of them show up just once. The ten largest clones capture around a third of the sample.

Lesional scalp punch biopsies and peripheral blood were obtained from alopecia areata patients. After PBMCs were isolated by density centrifugation and stained for CD3, CD4 and CD8, a FACSAria was used to sort CD4+ and CD8+ T cells. Untreated alopecia areata patients were recruited as part of a multicenter biomarker study. Blood CD8+ T cells from about five biomarker-study patients were further sorted into NKG2D-low and NKG2D-high fractions. This sample is part of a study of CD8+ T cells in alopecia areata (dated by TCRdb to between 2017 and 2018). Background for the entire study: The study used high-throughput TCRbeta sequencing to examine T cell clonal expansion in alopecia areata, in both the C3H/HeJ mouse model and human patients. Scalp tissue and sorted CD4+ and CD8+ peripheral blood T cells from patchy and totalis/universalis alopecia areata patients and from healthy controls were covered by human TCRbeta sequencing. Scalp clonality was compared among normal scalp (n=4), patchy alopecia areata scalp (n=8), and alopecia totalis/universalis scalp (n=8). The RNA source kit depended on sample type: the PAXgene miRNA kit for fixed scalp, the miRNeasy kit for PBMCs, and the RNeasy kit for mouse skin. immunoSEQ multiplex PCR using 35 Vbeta forward primers and 13 Jbeta reverse primers was used to amplify TCRbeta CDR3 regions.

Overall study results and their limits: Compared with normal scalp, lesional scalp had higher clonality and more expanded CD8+ clones, particularly in alopecia totalis/universalis, a pattern that suggests antigenic drive. Compared with mice, TCR sequences shared between patients were less clear, possibly partly because of HLA diversity across the patient population. Resident alphabeta T cells in normal human skin are also sequenced, complicating scalp TCR repertoire analysis, unlike mouse skin dominated by gammadelta T cells.

The CDR3 holds 16 amino acids from the cysteine to the phenylalanine. The sequence is cut down to CDR3 DNA, 48 bases in frame from base 1. CDR1 and CDR2 are read off the germline V gene as MGHRA and YSYEKL. Trimming accounts for 1 base at V and 0 bases at J, while the number of junction bases matched to no gene is 2. The receptor was derived from a human donor with alopecia areata. This receptor chain uses TRBV4-1 and TRBJ2-4, and 8 bases in between align with TRBD2. Sequencing used NKG2D-high CD8+ T cells sorted from blood. The cell subset or site label, read with the paper, signifies: sorted CD8+ NKG2D-high blood T cells. The bases are TGCGCCAGCAGCCAAGCGGGGGGGGAAGCCAAAAACATTCAGTACTTC. The translation is CASSQAGGEAKNIQYF.